One sample yielded the 29 T cell receptor beta chains listed below, sequenced in a study of T cells and Merkel cell carcinoma outcomes (TCRdb year 2020). The library was generated by the immunoSEQ multiplex PCR assay. The table was pulled from immuneACCESS by TCRdb, which kept in-frame rearrangements only. Such tables lose some clones; where checked, under half of the loss comes from unresolved V genes, and the rest has no known cause. Across this sample there are around 1,800 clones, with more than 85% seen only once. The ten largest account for 4.1% of the sample. Sample: tumor tissue from Merkel cell carcinoma. The receptors stem from a human donor with Merkel cell carcinoma.

The rearrangement uses TRBV19 and TRBJ1-2, with D possibly TRBD1 on 6 matching bases. This CDR3 region has 12 residues. The V end was cut by 3 bases, the J end by 10 bases, with 12 bases between. Germline-derived CDR1 and CDR2 are LNHDA and SQIVND (reference sequence). This chain's CDR3 is CASSMNRVDYTF. In nucleotides, the CDR3 is TGTGCCAGTAGTATGAACAGGGTCGACTACACCTTC.

V gene TRBV9 combines with J gene TRBJ1-4; no clear D. CDR3 length: 13 residues. The ends were cut back, 0 bases at V and 8 bases at J, with 8 bases in the middle. The V gene's germline CDR1 is SGDLS and CDR2 YYNGEE. The CDR3 bases are TGTGCCAGCAGCGTAGCTCTGGGGGAAAAACTGTTTTTT. It translates to CASSVALGEKLFF.

The chain carries TRBV19 and TRBJ2-1, with D perhaps matching TRBD1 or TRBD2 (6 bases each). Germline values: CDR1 LNHDA, CDR2 SQIVND (reference sequence). V shed 3 bases and J shed 7 bases, with 10 bases lying between them. The CDR3 spans 13 residues. CDR3 region: CASSIQGRNEQFF. CDR3 nucleotides: TGTGCCAGTAGTATCCAGGGGAGGAATGAGCAGTTCTTC.

V and J are TRBV19 and TRBJ2-5, with TRBD2 identical over 10 bases. The germline CDR1 and CDR2 sequences are LNHDA and SQIVND (reference sequence). After removal of 1 base from V and 5 bases from J, the junction contained 10 bases not matched to a gene. The CDR3 runs to 17 residues. The CDR3 reads CASSIGTLAGAGETQYF. Here the CDR3 DNA reads TGTGCCAGTAGTATAGGCACCCTAGCGGGGGCCGGGGAGACCCAGTACTTC.

This clone was seen only a few times. This chain uses TRBV29-1 with TRBJ1-4; D may be TRBD1 (5 bases). V was trimmed by 7 bases and J by 8 bases, leaving 14 bases between them. The length of the CDR3 is 12 residues. The germline gives CDR1 SQVTM, CDR2 ANQGSEA. For the CDR3, the DNA is TGCAGCGCTGCCAGCTCAGGGGAAAAACTGTTTTTT. Its translation: CSAASSGEKLFF.

The chain is built from TRBV15 and TRBJ1-3; D remains unclear. From germline, CDR1 is LNHNV and CDR2 YYDKDF (reference sequence). The CDR3 covers 15 residues. Trimming removed 0 bases at V and 0 bases at J, with 6 bases between. CDR3 sequence: CATSRDVSSGNTIYF. DNA for the CDR3: TGTGCCACCAGCAGAGATGTGAGCTCTGGAAACACCATATATTTT.

The chain is built from TRBV5-1 and TRBJ1-5; possibly TRBD1 for D (5 bases). V dropped 4 bases and J dropped 0 bases, with 5 bases sitting between them. Germline-derived CDR1 and CDR2 are SGHRS and YFSETQ. This CDR3 spans 13 amino acids. The CDR3 is CASSQGSNQPQHF. In DNA, the CDR3 is TGCGCCAGCAGCCAGGGTAGCAATCAGCCCCAGCATTTT.

The V call is TRBV9, the J call TRBJ2-7, with 11 bases that match TRBD1. Germline CDR1 SGDLS, CDR2 YYNGEE. J lost 4 bases, V lost 3 bases, and 9 bases had no gene match. The CDR3 is 16 residues long. CDR3 residues: CASSAGQGARGYEQYF. In DNA form, the CDR3 reads TGTGCCAGCAGCGCTGGACAGGGGGCGAGAGGTTACGAGCAGTACTTC.

The rearrangement links TRBV5-1 to TRBJ1-1; 8 nucleotides align to TRBD1. CDR1 and CDR2 from the germline V gene are SGHRS and YFSETQ. V shed 4 bases and J 10 bases; nucleotides not matched to a gene: 6. This CDR3 has 12 amino acids. The CDR3 spells CASSADRDRAFF. The DNA of the CDR3 is TGCGCCAGCAGCGCGGACAGGGATCGAGCTTTCTTT.

The rearrangement links TRBV30 to TRBJ2-3; TRBD2 aligns across 7 bases. The CDR3 consists of 12 residues. The germline CDR1 and CDR2 sequences are GTSNPN and SVGIG (reference sequence). After removal of 7 bases from V and 1 base from J, the junction contained 2 bases not matched to a gene. This chain's CDR3 is CALRGGTDTQYF. CDR3 DNA: TGTGCCTTACGGGGGGGCACAGATACGCAGTATTTT.

This sequence joins TRBV6-1 and TRBJ2-7; D remains ambiguous. The CDR3 runs 14 residues. Germline lookup yields CDR1 MNHNS and CDR2 SASEGT. V dropped 6 bases and J dropped 5 bases, with 17 bases sitting between them. The CDR3 DNA reads as TGTGCCAGCAGCGAAAGGAAGGGATCCAACGAGCAGTACTTC. This codes for CASSERKGSNEQYF.

CDR3 bases: TGTGCCAGCAGCTTGGGACAGCTAAATGAAAAACTGTTTTTT. Amino acids: CASSLGQLNEKLFF. J is TRBJ1-4 and V is TRBV7-9; 7 bases are shared with TRBD1. The trim removed 3 bases at V and 5 bases at J, leaving 3 bases unmatched. The CDR3 consists of 14 residues. Germline V gene data show CDR1 as SEHNR and CDR2 as FQNEAQ (reference sequence).

This chain connects TRBV25-1 to TRBJ1-2; D call uncertain. V dropped 3 bases and J dropped 0 bases, with 8 bases sitting between them. The V gene's germline CDR1 is MGHDK and CDR2 SYGVNS. The CDR3 has 14 residues. In nucleotides, the CDR3 is TGTGCCAGCAGTGAGGGGTCCTCTAACTATGGCTACACCTTC. This codes for CASSEGSSNYGYTF.

The chain couples TRBV4-1 to TRBJ1-1; 7 nucleotides agree with TRBD1. J gave up 3 bases and V 1 base, and 11 bases lay outside the gene matches. The germline V gene encodes CDR1 MGHRA and CDR2 YSYEKL. This CDR3 comprises 17 residues. The CDR3 sequence is CASSQAMTGLEYTEAFF. CDR3 nucleotide sequence: TGCGCCAGCAGCCAAGCTATGACAGGGCTGGAGTACACTGAAGCTTTCTTT.

The genes are TRBV29-1 and TRBJ1-2, with 8 positions matching TRBD1. V lost 7 bases to trimming and J lost 7 bases; unmatched junction nucleotides: 5. The CDR3 loop spans 11 amino acids. From germline, CDR1 is SQVTM and CDR2 ANQGSEA. This CDR3 reads CSDYRGSGYTF. DNA of the CDR3: TGCAGCGATTACAGGGGGTCTGGCTACACCTTC.

This clone was observed a few times. This chain uses TRBV5-5 with TRBJ1-1; D may be TRBD1 (5 bases). The CDR3 is made up of 13 amino acids. V was clipped by 0 bases and J by 7 bases, with 10 bases between them. CDR1 SGHKS and CDR2 YYEKEE come from the germline V gene (reference sequence). This chain's CDR3 is CASSLGWQGEAFF. The CDR3 nucleotides read TGTGCCAGCAGCTTGGGATGGCAGGGTGAAGCTTTCTTT.

This clone has just a few counts. The rearrangement joins TRBV12-5 to TRBJ2-3; D may correspond to TRBD1 or TRBD2 (5 bases each). This CDR3 is 16 amino acids long. V lost 5 bases to trimming and J lost 6 bases, with 21 bases between them. From germline, CDR1 is LGHNT and CDR2 FRNRAP. The CDR3 nucleotides read TGTGCTAGTGGTCCTTCGGACTGGGGGTTGCATGATACGCAGTATTTT. Amino acids: CASGPSDWGLHDTQYF.

The chain employs TRBV19 and TRBJ2-5; D ambiguous. The CDR3 loop spans 11 amino acids. Germline V lookup: CDR1 LNHDA, CDR2 SQIVND (reference sequence). V shed 2 bases and J shed 3 bases, with 1 base lying between them. This CDR3 is CASSIKETQYF. DNA of the CDR3: TGTGCCAGTAGTATAAAAGAGACCCAGTACTTC.

This clone has a single count. This chain links TRBV4-1 with TRBJ1-1; D gene ambiguous. Germline CDR1 is MGHRA and CDR2 is YSYEKL. This CDR3 has 15 residues. V was cut by 1 base and J by 0 bases, with 9 bases left in between. The CDR3 reads CASSQARGLNTEAFF. CDR3 in DNA: TGCGCCAGCAGCCAAGCGCGGGGTTTGAACACTGAAGCTTTCTTT.

The sample holds a few counts of this clone. V is TRBV7-2 and J is TRBJ2-3; D uncertain. The CDR3 totals 15 residues. V was trimmed by 1 base and J by 2 bases, leaving 10 bases between them. Germline V gene lookup returns CDR1 SGHTA and CDR2 FQGNSA. The CDR3 is CASSLEGFLTDTQYF. In DNA form, the CDR3 reads TGTGCCAGCAGCTTAGAAGGGTTCCTCACAGATACGCAGTATTTT.

The chain recombines TRBV11-2 with TRBJ2-1; D is possibly TRBD1 (6 bases). Germline V lookup: CDR1 SGHAT, CDR2 FQNNGV. Trimming stripped 6 bases from V and 7 bases from J, with 25 bases between. This CDR3 has 17 amino acids. The CDR3: CASSLIAGQGGMNEQFF. Written as DNA, the CDR3 is TGTGCCAGCAGTTTAATAGCAGGCCAAGGGGGTATGAATGAGCAGTTCTTC.

CDR3 loop: CASFPNRGAFTDTQYF. The CDR3 DNA follows: TGTGCCAGTTTCCCCAACCGGGGGGCTTTCACAGATACGCAGTATTTT. The genes are TRBV2 and TRBJ2-3, with D possibly TRBD2 on 7 matching bases. This CDR3 spans 16 amino acids. Germline V lookup: CDR1 SNHLY, CDR2 FYNNEI. Trimming stripped 9 bases from V and 2 bases from J, with 21 bases between.

The genes are TRBV29-1 and TRBJ2-3; 14 bases agree with TRBD2. This CDR3 is 15 amino acids long. In germline, CDR1 is SQVTM, CDR2 ANQGSEA. For the CDR3, the DNA is TGCAGTATAAGGGGACTAGCGGGGGTTACAGATACGCAGTATTTT. Amino acid sequence: CSIRGLAGVTDTQYF.

The chain couples TRBV7-6 to TRBJ2-5; 7 bases agree with TRBD2. V shed 4 bases and J 0 bases; nucleotides not matched to a gene: 5. This CDR3 spans 15 amino acids. CDR1 and CDR2 (germline): SGHVS, FNYEAQ. The CDR3 reads CASSSAGGYQETQYF. The CDR3 nucleotides read TGTGCCAGCAGCTCCGCCGGGGGGTACCAAGAGACCCAGTACTTC.

This clone appeared a single time. V is TRBV30 and J is TRBJ2-2; 8 nucleotides line up with TRBD1. Germline-derived CDR1 and CDR2 are GTSNPN and SVGIG (reference sequence). The ends lost 8 bases at V and 7 bases at J; junction bases unmatched: 9. The CDR3 covers 13 residues. The CDR3 bases are TGTGCCCGTCGGACAGGGAAATTCGGGGAGCTGTTTTTT. Translation: CARRTGKFGELFF.

The genes are TRBV9 and TRBJ1-1; the D is unclear. The CDR3 runs to 13 residues. V lost 0 bases and J 1 base, leaving 4 bases between the germline ends. CDR1 is SGDLS and CDR2 is YYNGEE in the germline V gene. The CDR3 coding sequence is TGTGCCAGCAGCGTAGATTGGAACACTGAAGCTTTCTTT. Its translation is CASSVDWNTEAFF. Variable domain in full (rest from reference TRBV9 and TRBJ1-1): DSGVTQTPKHLITATGQRVTLRCSPRSGDLSVYWYQQSLDQGLQFLIQYYNGEERAKGNILERFSAQQFPDLHSELNLSSLELGDSALYFCASSVDWNTEAFFGQGTRLTVV.

With respect to this clone: Other DNA sequences in this specimen translate into the identical CDR3. DNA of the CDR3: TGCGCCAGCAGCCCATCAGAGACAGGAGGCTTGAATCAGCCCCAGCATTTT. This encodes CASSPSETGGLNQPQHF. The J gene is TRBJ1-5, the V gene TRBV4-1, with a possible D match to TRBD1 (6 bases). Trimming cost V 4 bases and J 4 bases, with 20 bases left between them. This CDR3 has 17 residues. CDR1 is MGHRA, CDR2 YSYEKL, per germline.

This chain joins TRBV28 and TRBJ2-1; D unresolved. This CDR3 has 14 amino acids. Germline V gene sequence: CDR1 MDHEN, CDR2 SYDVKM. V dropped 5 bases and J dropped 1 base, with 9 bases sitting between them. The chain's CDR3 is CASSPMSSYNEQFF. CDR3 nucleotides: TGTGCCAGCAGTCCTATGTCGTCCTACAATGAGCAGTTCTTC.

V is TRBV2 and J is TRBJ2-6, with D uncertain. Germline CDR1 SNHLY, CDR2 FYNNEI. The CDR3 is 14 amino acids. Trimming took 5 bases from V and 0 from J, leaving 5 bases between them. In DNA form, the CDR3 reads TGTGCCAGCAGTACAAGCTCTGGGGCCAACGTCCTGACTTTC. This codes for CASSTSSGANVLTF.